The present T cell receptor (delta chain) was sequenced within a study of gamma-delta T cells after stem cell transplantation. TCRdb re-called clones from the RT-PCR reads via CATT. This repertoire shows around 13,000 delta-chain clones, approximately 33% found once; its top ten account for about 3.8%. The sequenced material came from gamma-delta T cells. This TCR was sampled from a human donor. It is not recorded whose cells these are; they may come from a transplant donor.

DNA of the CDR3: TGTGCTCTTGGGGAAAGGAGGGGGGGGACCGATAAACTCATCTTT. Translation: CALGERRGGTDKLIF. The V gene is TRDV1, the J gene TRDJ1, with D perhaps matching TRDD3 (5 bases). V was pared by 2 bases and J by 2 bases, with 12 bases between. CDR1 is TSWWSYY, CDR2 QGS, per germline. The CDR3 loop spans 15 amino acids.